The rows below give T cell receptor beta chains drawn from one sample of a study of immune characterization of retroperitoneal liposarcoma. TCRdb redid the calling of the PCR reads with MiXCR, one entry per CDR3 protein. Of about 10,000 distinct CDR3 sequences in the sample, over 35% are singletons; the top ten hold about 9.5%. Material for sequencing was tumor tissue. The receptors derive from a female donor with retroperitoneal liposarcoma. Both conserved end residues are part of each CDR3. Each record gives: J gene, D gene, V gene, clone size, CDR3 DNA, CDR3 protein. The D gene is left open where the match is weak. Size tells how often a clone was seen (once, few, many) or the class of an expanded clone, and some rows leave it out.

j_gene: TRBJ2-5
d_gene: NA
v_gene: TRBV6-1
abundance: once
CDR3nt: TGTGCCAGCAGTGAAGTTCGGTGGGAGACCCAGTACTTC
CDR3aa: CASSEVRWETQYF

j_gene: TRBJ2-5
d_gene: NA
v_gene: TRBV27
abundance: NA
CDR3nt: TGTGCCAGCAGTTTAAATCTGGGGGAGACCCAGTACTTC
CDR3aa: CASSLNLGETQYF

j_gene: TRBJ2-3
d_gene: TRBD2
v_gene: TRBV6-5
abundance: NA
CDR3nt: TGTGCCAGCAGGGTGCGGGGGGACACAGATACGCAGTATTTT
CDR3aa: CASRVRGDTDTQYF

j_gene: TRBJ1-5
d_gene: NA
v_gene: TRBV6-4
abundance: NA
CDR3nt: TGTGCCAGCAGTGACGAAGTAGTATCTAATCAGCCCCAGCATTTT
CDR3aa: CASSDEVVSNQPQHF

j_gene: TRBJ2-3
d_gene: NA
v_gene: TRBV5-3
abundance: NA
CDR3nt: TGTGCCACGGGGAGGAACACAGATACGCAGTATTTT
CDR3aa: CATGRNTDTQYF

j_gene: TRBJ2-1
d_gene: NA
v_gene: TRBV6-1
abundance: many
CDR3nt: TGTGCCAGCATCCCCGAGGGGGGACGGTTTCATGAGCAGTTCTTC
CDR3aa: CASIPEGGRFHEQFF

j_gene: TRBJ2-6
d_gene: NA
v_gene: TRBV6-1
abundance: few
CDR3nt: TGTGCCAGCAGTGAAGCGGACAGCTCTGGGGCCAACGTCCTGACTTTC
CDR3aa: CASSEADSSGANVLTF

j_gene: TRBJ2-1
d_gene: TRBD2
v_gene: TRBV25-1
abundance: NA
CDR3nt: TGTGCCAGCAGTGACAATTCTCGACTAGCGGACAATGAGCAGTTCTTC
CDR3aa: CASSDNSRLADNEQFF

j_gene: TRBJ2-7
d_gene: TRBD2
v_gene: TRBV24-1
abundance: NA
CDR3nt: TGTGCCACCAGTGATTTGCCGTTTGGGTTTACTAGCGGGGCTAACAATGAGCAGTACTTC
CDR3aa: CATSDLPFGFTSGANNEQYF

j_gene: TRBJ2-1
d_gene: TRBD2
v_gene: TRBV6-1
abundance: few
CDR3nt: TGTGCCAGCAGCCGGGTAGCGGGAGGTTACAATGAGCAGTTCTTC
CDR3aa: CASSRVAGGYNEQFF

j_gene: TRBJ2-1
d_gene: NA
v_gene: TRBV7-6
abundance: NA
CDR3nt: TGTGCTAGCAGCTCGGAAGACAGGCGAAATGAGCAGTTCTTC
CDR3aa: CASSSEDRRNEQFF

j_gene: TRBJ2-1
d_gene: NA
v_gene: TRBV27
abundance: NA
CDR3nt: TGTGCCAGCAGTTGGGACGGAGAGAACAATGAGCAGTTCTTC
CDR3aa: CASSWDGENNEQFF

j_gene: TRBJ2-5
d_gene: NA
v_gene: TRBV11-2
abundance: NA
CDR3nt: TGTGCCAGCAGCTTCTCTCGGGGGAGCCAAGAGACCCAGTACTTC
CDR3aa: CASSFSRGSQETQYF

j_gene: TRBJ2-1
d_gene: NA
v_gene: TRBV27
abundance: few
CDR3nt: TGTGCCAGCAGTTTGAGGGAAGACTCCTACGAGCAGTTCTTC
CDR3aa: CASSLREDSYEQFF

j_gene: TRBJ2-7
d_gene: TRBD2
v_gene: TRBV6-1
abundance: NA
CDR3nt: TGTGCCAGCACTCGGGAGGGGGAGTGGACCTACGAGCAGTACTTC
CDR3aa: CASTREGEWTYEQYF

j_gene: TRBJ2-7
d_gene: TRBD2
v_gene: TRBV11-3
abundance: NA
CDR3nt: TGTGCCAGCAGCTCACCGGGGGGGCTCACGGGCGAGCAGTACTTC
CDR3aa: CASSSPGGLTGEQYF

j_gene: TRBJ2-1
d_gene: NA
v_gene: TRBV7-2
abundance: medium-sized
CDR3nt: TGTGCCAGCAGCTTAGGAGCAGAGACCCAGTTCTTC
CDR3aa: CASSLGAETQFF

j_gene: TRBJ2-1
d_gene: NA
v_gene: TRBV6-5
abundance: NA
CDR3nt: TGTGCCAGCAGTTACCCAGGACCCTACAATGAGCAGTTCTTC
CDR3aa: CASSYPGPYNEQFF

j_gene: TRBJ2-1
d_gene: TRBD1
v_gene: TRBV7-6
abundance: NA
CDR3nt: TGTGCCAGCAGCTTAGCCGGGACAGGGCGCCAAGAGACCCAGTTCTTC
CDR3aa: CASSLAGTGRQETQFF

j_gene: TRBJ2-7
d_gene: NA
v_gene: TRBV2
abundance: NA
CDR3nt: TGTGCCAGCAGTGAATATGGGATGCGGCAGTACTTC
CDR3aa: CASSEYGMRQYF

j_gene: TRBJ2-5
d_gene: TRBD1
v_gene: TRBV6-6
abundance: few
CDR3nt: TGTGCCAGCAGTTACCGCCCGACAGGGACAAATGAGCAGTACTTC
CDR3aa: CASSYRPTGTNEQYF

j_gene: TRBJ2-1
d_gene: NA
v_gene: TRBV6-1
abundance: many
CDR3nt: TGTGCCAGCAGTGCTCTGGGCGGGGTGACCCAGTTCTTC
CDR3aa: CASSALGGVTQFF

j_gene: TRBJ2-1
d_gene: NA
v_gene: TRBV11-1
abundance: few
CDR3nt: TGTGCCAGCACCGAAGACGGGGGGCCCTCCTACAATGAGCAGTTCTTC
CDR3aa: CASTEDGGPSYNEQFF

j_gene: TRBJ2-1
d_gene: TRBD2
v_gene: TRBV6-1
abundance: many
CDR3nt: TGTGCCAGCAGCCAGAGAGCGGGAGTCGTGGGTCGGTACTTC
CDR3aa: CASSQRAGVVGRYF

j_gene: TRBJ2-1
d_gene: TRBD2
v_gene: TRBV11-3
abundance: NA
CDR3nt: TGTGCCAGCAGCTTACTGCTAGCGGGAGGAAATGAGCAGTTCTTC
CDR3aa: CASSLLLAGGNEQFF